The clone carrying this T cell receptor beta chain was counted a single time. Trimming removed 2 bases from V and 7 bases from J; junction bases left unmatched: 11. The germline V gene has CDR1 SNHLY and CDR2 FYNNEI. This CDR3 spans 16 amino acids. This specimen belongs to a study of blood T cell repertoires in COVID-19. At the level of the study: Samples representing acute and convalescent COVID-19 were sourced from the United States, Italy and Spain. T cells, B-cell-depleted T cells, or PBMCs provided the cDNA or gDNA that served as material.

Authors' data handling: It was from reference gene primer amplification that nucleated cell counts were estimated. Assay: immunoSEQ multiplex PCR; the TCRdb copy retains only in-frame clones and omits some. V, J and clone size are taken as reported in that table, and D and trimming were inferred from the DNA itself. The data show approximately 57,000 clones, roughly 82% seen once. The rearrangement links TRBV2 to TRBJ1-5; 7 bases agree with TRBD1. The sequenced sample was peripheral blood. The TCR sequence derives from an elderly woman with acute or convalescent COVID-19. CDR3 protein: CASSEHMTGLGQPQHF. The CDR3 coding sequence is TGTGCCAGCAGTGAACACATGACAGGGTTAGGGCAGCCCCAGCATTTT.